A selection of T cell receptor beta chains follows, all from one sample in a study of cytomegalovirus exposure and HLA in healthy donors. Sequencing used immunoSEQ multiplex PCR; TCRdb keeps in-frame clones, though not all of them. The sample consists of some 150,000 clones, about 78% of them appearing once. Sample: PBMCs. The receptors come from a male donor in good health and CMV-seronegative. CDR3s include the opening cysteine and the closing phenylalanine or tryptophan. The D gene is left open where the match is weak. Only part of the rows carry a size: once, few, many, or a class if the clone is expanded.

V gene,clone size,J gene,D gene,CDR3 protein,CDR3 DNA
TRBV7-9,NA,TRBJ2-7,NA,CSSSSLSSYEQYF,TGTTCCAGCAGCTCCCTAAGCTCCTACGAGCAGTACTTC
TRBV18,NA,TRBJ2-5,TRBD2,CASSPGLAGRGETQYF,TGTGCCAGCTCACCGGGGCTAGCGGGACGGGGAGAGACCCAGTACTTC
TRBV5-1,NA,TRBJ2-3,NA,CASSLAGVSTDTQYF,TGCGCCAGCAGCTTGGCCGGGGTGAGCACAGATACGCAGTATTTT
TRBV7-3,NA,TRBJ2-1,TRBD2,CASSPSGRVNNEQFF,TGTGCCAGCAGCCCTAGCGGGAGGGTCAACAATGAGCAGTTCTTC
TRBV7-2,NA,TRBJ2-5,NA,CASSDYSAPQYF,TGTGCCAGCAGCGACTACAGCGCGCCCCAGTACTTC
TRBV30,once,TRBJ2-7,TRBD2,CAWSGGRRGDEQYF,TGTGCCTGGAGCGGCGGGAGGCGGGGCGACGAGCAGTACTTC
TRBV27,NA,TRBJ2-7,TRBD2,CASSSYPGGNYEQYF,TGTGCCAGCAGTTCCTACCCGGGGGGGAACTACGAGCAGTACTTC
TRBV11-2,NA,TRBJ2-3,NA,CASSLDLGAWTDTQYF,TGTGCCAGCAGCTTAGATCTGGGGGCATGGACAGATACGCAGTATTTT
TRBV29-1,NA,TRBJ1-1,NA,CSVAQGTEAFF,TGCAGCGTTGCCCAGGGGACTGAAGCTTTCTTT
TRBV19,NA,TRBJ2-2,TRBD2,CASSIDLAGGTGELFF,TGTGCCAGTAGTATAGACCTAGCGGGGGGTACCGGGGAGCTGTTTTTT
TRBV5-1,NA,TRBJ2-7,TRBD2,CASSLSGTSGYEQYF,TGCGCCAGCAGCCTTTCCGGGACTAGCGGCTACGAGCAGTACTTC
TRBV4-3,NA,TRBJ2-1,TRBD1,CASSPGQSTYNEQFF,TGCGCCAGCAGCCCGGGACAGAGTACTTACAATGAGCAGTTCTTC
TRBV9,NA,TRBJ1-6,TRBD1,CASSVGDRGLGSPLHF,TGTGCCAGCAGCGTGGGGGACAGGGGGCTTGGTTCACCCCTCCACTTT
TRBV28,NA,TRBJ2-2,NA,CASSPPTGELFF,TGTGCCAGCAGTCCCCCGACCGGGGAGCTGTTTTTT
TRBV9,NA,TRBJ2-7,NA,CASSVGPDRSYEQYF,TGTGCCAGCAGCGTAGGACCTGACAGGTCCTACGAGCAGTACTTC
TRBV16,once,TRBJ2-7,NA,CASSQLDTSYEQYF,TGTGCCAGCAGCCAATTGGACACCTCCTACGAGCAGTACTTC
TRBV5-4,NA,TRBJ2-5,NA,CASSLQGQETQYF,TGTGCCAGCAGCTTGCAGGGCCAAGAGACCCAGTACTTC
TRBV23-1,NA,TRBJ2-2,TRBD1,CASSQSATGDTGELFF,TGCGCCAGCAGTCAATCCGCGACAGGGGACACCGGGGAGCTGTTTTTT
TRBV7-2,NA,TRBJ1-5,NA,CASSLEGAQPQHF,TGTGCCAGCAGCTTAGAAGGGGCCCAGCCCCAGCATTTT
TRBV5-1,few,TRBJ2-6,TRBD1,CASSLVDRAGANVLTF,TGCGCCAGCAGCCTCGTCGACAGGGCTGGGGCCAACGTCCTGACTTTC
TRBV6-1,once,TRBJ2-3,NA,CASSEIAEATDTQYF,TGTGCCAGCAGTGAAATAGCAGAGGCGACAGATACGCAGTATTTT
TRBV15,NA,TRBJ2-5,TRBD2,CATSGLAGVGETQYF,TGTGCCACCAGCGGATTAGCGGGAGTGGGAGAGACCCAGTACTTC
TRBV28,NA,TRBJ1-1,NA,CASNWGGAEAFF,TGTGCCAGCAACTGGGGGGGGGCTGAAGCTTTCTTT
TRBV6-1,NA,TRBJ2-5,TRBD1,CASLPEQGRETQYF,TGTGCCAGCCTCCCTGAACAGGGGAGAGAGACCCAGTACTTC
TRBV5-1,NA,TRBJ2-3,NA,CASSFGGRSTDTQYF,TGCGCCAGCAGCTTTGGAGGGCGTAGCACAGATACGCAGTATTTT
TRBV11-2,NA,TRBJ2-3,TRBD2,CASSLASGLAATDTQYF,TGTGCCAGCAGCTTAGCTTCTGGGCTAGCGGCCACAGATACGCAGTATTTT
TRBV27,few,TRBJ2-7,NA,CASSTTPGQREYF,TGTGCCAGCAGTACGACACCCGGACAGAGGGAGTACTTC
TRBV5-1,NA,TRBJ2-2,NA,CASSVGIANTGELFF,TGCGCCAGCAGCGTGGGTATCGCGAACACCGGGGAGCTGTTTTTT
TRBV19,NA,TRBJ1-5,TRBD1,CASSGQGGGQPQHF,TGTGCCAGCTCCGGACAGGGCGGAGGTCAGCCCCAGCATTTT
TRBV2,NA,TRBJ2-1,TRBD2,CASISSGVGNEQFF,TGTGCCAGCATATCTAGCGGGGTTGGCAATGAGCAGTTCTTC
TRBV11-3,NA,TRBJ2-7,NA,CASSFRGGDYEQYF,TGTGCCAGCAGCTTTAGGGGGGGAGACTACGAGCAGTACTTC
TRBV15,few,TRBJ1-1,NA,CATSRDQGTANTEAFF,TGTGCCACCAGCAGAGATCAGGGGACGGCAAACACTGAAGCTTTCTTT
TRBV27,NA,TRBJ2-6,NA,CASSSVSSGANVLTF,TGTGCCAGCAGTTCCGTCTCCTCTGGGGCCAACGTCCTGACTTTC
TRBV29-1,NA,TRBJ2-1,TRBD1,CSVEEVGGTGFVGEQFF,TGCAGCGTTGAAGAAGTGGGCGGGACAGGGTTCGTTGGTGAGCAGTTCTTC
TRBV5-1,NA,TRBJ2-5,TRBD1,CASSSGTGGVETQYF,TGCGCCAGCAGCTCGGGGACAGGGGGAGTGGAGACCCAGTACTTC
TRBV6-5,NA,TRBJ2-3,TRBD2,CASRPRGDGTQYF,TGTGCCAGCAGGCCTCGGGGGGACGGTACGCAGTATTTT
TRBV6-6,NA,TRBJ2-5,TRBD1,CASSYDTGGETQYF,TGTGCCAGCAGTTACGACACAGGGGGGGAGACCCAGTACTTC
TRBV6-1,NA,TRBJ1-5,TRBD1,CASSEASRGRQPQHF,TGTGCCAGCAGTGAAGCGTCAAGGGGGCGGCAGCCCCAGCATTTT
TRBV5-1,NA,TRBJ2-3,TRBD1,CASSQGTGTTDTQYF,TGCGCCAGCAGCCAGGGGACAGGGACCACAGATACGCAGTATTTT
TRBV5-5,NA,TRBJ2-5,TRBD2,CASSGGLAVETQYF,TGTGCCAGCAGCGGGGGACTAGCGGTGGAGACCCAGTACTTC
TRBV7-3,NA,TRBJ2-7,TRBD1,CASSLQGSSHEQYF,TGTGCCAGCAGCCTACAGGGGAGTAGCCACGAGCAGTACTTC
TRBV25-1,NA,TRBJ2-7,NA,CASSEWGAASYEQYF,TGTGCCAGCAGTGAATGGGGCGCTGCGTCCTACGAGCAGTACTTC
TRBV5-5,NA,TRBJ2-1,TRBD2,CASSLLVAGLVNEQFF,TGTGCCAGCAGCTTGCTGGTAGCGGGTCTGGTCAATGAGCAGTTCTTC
TRBV20-1,once,TRBJ2-3,NA,CREQGEDTQYF,TGCAGAGAACAGGGCGAAGATACGCAGTATTTT
TRBV7-6,few,TRBJ2-7,TRBD1,CASSFGDRLAEQYF,TGTGCCAGCAGCTTCGGGGACAGGCTGGCCGAGCAGTACTTC
TRBV4-1,NA,TRBJ2-3,TRBD2,CASSQALAADTQYF,TGCGCCAGCAGCCAAGCACTAGCGGCAGATACGCAGTATTTT
TRBV27,NA,TRBJ1-1,NA,CASRQGGAANTEAFF,TGTGCCAGCAGGCAAGGAGGGGCTGCGAACACTGAAGCTTTCTTT
TRBV14,NA,TRBJ2-7,TRBD2,CASSQDVRSGSFNEQYF,TGTGCCAGCAGCCAAGATGTTCGGAGCGGGAGTTTCAACGAGCAGTACTTC